A selection of T cell receptor beta chains follows, all from one sample in a study of blood T cell repertoires in COVID-19. Sequenced by immunoSEQ multiplex PCR; TCRdb stores in-frame clones only, minus some. The repertoire holds approximately 140,000 clones, with 80% to 90% as singletons. Sample: peripheral blood. The receptors originated from a man between 65 and 80 years old with acute or convalescent COVID-19. Each CDR3 is given with its conserved first and last residue. The D gene is left open where the match is weak. Clone size is given for some rows only: seen once, a few or many times, or a class if the clone is expanded.

DNA | CDR3 | J | D | V | size
TGTGCCTGGAGCCCACAGGATCAGCCCCAGCATTTT | CAWSPQDQPQHF | TRBJ1-5 | NA | TRBV30 | few
TGCAGCGTTGAATTAGGCCAGGGGCAGAGCACAGATACGCAGTATTTT | CSVELGQGQSTDTQYF | TRBJ2-3 | NA | TRBV29-1 | once
TGTGCCAGCACCCACGTGCGGTCTGGGGCCAACGTCCTGACTTTC | CASTHVRSGANVLTF | TRBJ2-6 | NA | TRBV6-5 | NA
TGTGCCAGCAGGGGTCCGGGGGGCAACACTGAAGCTTTCTTT | CASRGPGGNTEAFF | TRBJ1-1 | NA | TRBV28 | NA
TGTGCCAGCAGCATTATAGCGGGAGAAGGCTACGAGCAGTACTTC | CASSIIAGEGYEQYF | TRBJ2-7 | TRBD2 | TRBV14 | NA
TGTGCCAGTAGCCCTACCCGTGGTCCCCACGAGCAGTACTTC | CASSPTRGPHEQYF | TRBJ2-7 | NA | TRBV19 | NA
TGCGCCAGCAGAAATACTTCGAACACCGGGGAGCTGTTTTTT | CASRNTSNTGELFF | TRBJ2-2 | NA | TRBV5-1 | NA
TGTGCCACCGAACGACGGGACACAGATACGCAGTATTTT | CATERRDTDTQYF | TRBJ2-3 | NA | TRBV24-1 | NA
TGTGCCAGCAGTTCACTGACACCGACGTCGGAAAAACTGTTTTTT | CASSSLTPTSEKLFF | TRBJ1-4 | NA | TRBV6-5 | NA
TGTGCCAGCACCCTAGCGGGGCGCTACGAGCAGTACTTC | CASTLAGRYEQYF | TRBJ2-7 | TRBD2 | TRBV6-1 | NA
TGTGCCAGTAGACTCATGGGACAGTTCGATGAGCAGTTCTTC | CASRLMGQFDEQFF | TRBJ2-1 | TRBD1 | TRBV19 | NA
TGTGCCACCAGTGGGGGGACAGGGCGGACCGGGGAGCTGTTTTTT | CATSGGTGRTGELFF | TRBJ2-2 | TRBD1 | TRBV24-1 | once
TGTGCCAGCAGGACAGGGTTGAGGGGCTACACCTTC | CASRTGLRGYTF | TRBJ1-2 | TRBD1 | TRBV28 | NA
TGTGCCACCAGCAGAGATCGACTAGCGGGAGAGACCCAGTACTTC | CATSRDRLAGETQYF | TRBJ2-5 | TRBD2 | TRBV15 | NA
TGTGCCAGCAGCGGCCGGGACAGGGGCACAGATACGCAGTATTTT | CASSGRDRGTDTQYF | TRBJ2-3 | TRBD1 | TRBV6-6 | NA
TGTGCCAGCGCGATCGGGACAGGGGATTGGGCAGATACGCAGTATTTT | CASAIGTGDWADTQYF | TRBJ2-3 | TRBD1 | TRBV28 | NA
TGTGCCAGCAGCTTAGTTGCAGGGGGGATTCGCAATGAGCAGTTCTTC | CASSLVAGGIRNEQFF | TRBJ2-1 | NA | TRBV7-2 | NA
TGTGCCAGCAGCCAAATAGCGGGGAGGGGCGAGCAGTACTTC | CASSQIAGRGEQYF | TRBJ2-7 | TRBD2 | TRBV3-1/TRBV3-2 | once
TGTGCCAGTAGTATTAAGCTAGACTCCTACAATGAGCAGTTCTTC | CASSIKLDSYNEQFF | TRBJ2-1 | NA | TRBV19 | NA
TGTGCCAGCAGCTTAGTCTCGGGGGGCTCTGGAAACACCATATATTTT | CASSLVSGGSGNTIYF | TRBJ1-3 | NA | TRBV7-2 | NA
TGCGCCAGCACAGCCTACAGGGACACCGGGAGGTCCGAGCAGTACTTC | CASTAYRDTGRSEQYF | TRBJ2-7 | NA | TRBV5-1 | NA
TGTGCCAGCAGAGCTAGCACAGATACGCAGTATTTT | CASRASTDTQYF | TRBJ2-3 | NA | TRBV12-3/TRBV12-4 | NA
TGCAGCGTTCCCCTCGGGGGGCAGGGACAGTACTTC | CSVPLGGQGQYF | TRBJ2-7 | NA | TRBV29-1 | NA
TGTGCCAGCAGCTTGGGGACAAATGAATTGGGAAACACCATATATTTT | CASSLGTNELGNTIYF | TRBJ1-3 | NA | TRBV9 | NA
TGTGCCAGCAGCAGATTAAGGGGGAGCTATGGCTACACCTTC | CASSRLRGSYGYTF | TRBJ1-2 | NA | TRBV21-1 | NA
TGCAGCGTTGTAGGAGGGCTCAATCAGCCCCAGCATTTT | CSVVGGLNQPQHF | TRBJ1-5 | NA | TRBV29-1 | NA
TGCGCCACCCGTAGGACAGGCGATTCCTACGAGCAGTACTTC | CATRRTGDSYEQYF | TRBJ2-7 | TRBD1 | TRBV5-1 | NA
TGTGCCAGCATCGCTAACAGGGGCAGGACTGAAGCTTTCTTT | CASIANRGRTEAFF | TRBJ1-1 | TRBD1 | TRBV7-8 | NA
TGTGCCAGCAGTCCAAGCGGGAGACTGTGGGAGACCCAGTACTTC | CASSPSGRLWETQYF | TRBJ2-5 | TRBD2 | TRBV7-6 | NA
TGTGCCAGCAGCCAAGGGCACAGCGGCGGGGACATTCAGTACTTC | CASSQGHSGGDIQYF | TRBJ2-4 | NA | TRBV3-1/TRBV3-2 | NA
TGTGCCAGCAGTTTTGCGGGACTAGCGGGAGTGGTCGGGGAGCTGTTTTTT | CASSFAGLAGVVGELFF | TRBJ2-2 | TRBD2 | TRBV28 | NA
TGCGCCAGCAGTCATTTGGGACTAGCAGAGACCCAGTACTTC | CASSHLGLAETQYF | TRBJ2-5 | TRBD2 | TRBV23-1 | once
TGTGCCAGCAGCTGGATCCTAGCGGGGGGAAACAATGAGCAGTTCTTC | CASSWILAGGNNEQFF | TRBJ2-1 | TRBD2 | TRBV28 | once
TGTGCCAGCAGCCCCCAGGGTAATGAGCAGTTCTTC | CASSPQGNEQFF | TRBJ2-1 | NA | TRBV14 | once
TGTGCCAGCAGTTCTGAGGGAAGGACCGGGGAGCTGTTTTTT | CASSSEGRTGELFF | TRBJ2-2 | NA | TRBV6-5 | few
TGTGCCAGCAGTTCCGGGACTAGCTATGGGACCCAGTACTTC | CASSSGTSYGTQYF | TRBJ2-5 | TRBD2 | TRBV27 | NA
TGTGCCAGCAGCTTAAGGGGGGGTAGCGGGAGTATCAGGGAGACCCAGTACTTC | CASSLRGGSGSIRETQYF | TRBJ2-5 | TRBD2 | TRBV7-3 | NA
TGTGCCAGCAGCCCCGCACGCGGGAGGGGGGGGACCTCCACAGATACGCAGTATTTT | CASSPARGRGGTSTDTQYF | TRBJ2-3 | TRBD2 | TRBV7-9 | NA
TGCGCCAGCAGCTTGGGGCTCAGGGGGAGAACTAATGAAAAACTGTTTTTT | CASSLGLRGRTNEKLFF | TRBJ1-4 | TRBD1 | TRBV5-1 | NA
TGTGCCAGCAGCTTACGGTCTACCGTAATTGCCAATGAGCAGTTCTTC | CASSLRSTVIANEQFF | TRBJ2-1 | NA | TRBV7-2 | once
TGTGCCAGCAGCGTAGGCACAGGGGAAGGTAATGAAAAACTGTTTTTT | CASSVGTGEGNEKLFF | TRBJ1-4 | TRBD1 | TRBV9 | once
TGCGCCAGCAGCTTGGACGGGGTGAGCACTGAAGCTTTCTTT | CASSLDGVSTEAFF | TRBJ1-1 | NA | TRBV5-1 | NA
TGTGCCAGCAGTTACCGACAGGGTGGTGGCTACACCTTC | CASSYRQGGGYTF | TRBJ1-2 | TRBD1 | TRBV6-5 | NA
TGCAGCGTTCCCAAGAGGGCCGGAAAAGAGACCCAGTACTTC | CSVPKRAGKETQYF | TRBJ2-5 | NA | TRBV29-1 | NA
TGTGCCAGTAGTGAGGACAGGGACAATTGCACAGATACGCAGTATTTT | CASSEDRDNCTDTQYF | TRBJ2-3 | TRBD1 | TRBV19 | once
TGTGCCAGCGGACTGGGCTATGGCTACACCTTC | CASGLGYGYTF | TRBJ1-2 | NA | TRBV9 | NA
TGTGCCAGCAGGGAGGGGGGGATTAATGAAAAACTGTTTTTT | CASREGGINEKLFF | TRBJ1-4 | NA | TRBV28 | once
TGTGCCAGCAGCTTGGGGGGTGATGGGCTAGCGGGACCTTACCAAGAGACCCAGTACTTC | CASSLGGDGLAGPYQETQYF | TRBJ2-5 | TRBD2 | TRBV5-4 | NA
TGTGCCAGCAGCCCCCTCGCGGGAGGGGTCTACGAGCAGTACTTC | CASSPLAGGVYEQYF | TRBJ2-7 | TRBD2 | TRBV27 | NA
TGTGCCAGCAGCTTAACGGCAGGGAACTATGGCTACACCTTC | CASSLTAGNYGYTF | TRBJ1-2 | NA | TRBV7-3 | NA
TGTGCCAGCAGTTCCCTGACAGGGACACTTGAAGCTTTCTTT | CASSSLTGTLEAFF | TRBJ1-1 | TRBD1 | TRBV6-5 | few
TGTGCCAGCAGCTTAAGGGGTCAGCCCCAGCATTTT | CASSLRGQPQHF | TRBJ1-5 | NA | TRBV5-8 | NA
TGTGCCAGCAGCCCGTTCGACAGGGCTGTTCAGCCCCAGCATTTT | CASSPFDRAVQPQHF | TRBJ1-5 | NA | TRBV12-1 | NA
TGTGCCAGCAGCTACACCGGGACTAGTTCCAATGAGCAGTTCTTC | CASSYTGTSSNEQFF | TRBJ2-1 | TRBD2 | TRBV11-3 | once
TGTGCCACCAGCAGAGATGTCGTCGCCGGGACTATGACAGATGAGCAGTTCTTC | CATSRDVVAGTMTDEQFF | TRBJ2-1 | TRBD2 | TRBV15 | NA
TGTGCCTCTCCCCCCCGGGGAACCCGTAGCACAGATACGCAGTATTTT | CASPPRGTRSTDTQYF | TRBJ2-3 | NA | TRBV7-9 | NA
TGCGCCAGCAGGACCGGGACAGCCTACGAGCAGTACTTC | CASRTGTAYEQYF | TRBJ2-7 | TRBD1 | TRBV5-1 | NA
TGTGCCACCAGTGATTTTGACAGGGGAGCAGATACGCAGTATTTT | CATSDFDRGADTQYF | TRBJ2-3 | TRBD1 | TRBV24-1 | once
TGTGCCAGCAGCTTAATGTCTAGCGGGACCGACGAGCAGTACTTC | CASSLMSSGTDEQYF | TRBJ2-7 | TRBD2 | TRBV7-3 | NA